The clone carrying this T cell receptor beta chain appeared a single time. The data stem from a study of T cells in tumors and immune-related adverse events. Produced via immunoSEQ multiplex PCR; TCRdb's table is partial and in-frame only. Of 20,000 to 25,000 clones in the sample, 75% to 95% were seen once. The sequence was collected from a female donor with metastatic renal cell carcinoma. The input for sequencing was lymph node tissue, taken from a patient treated with anti-PD-1 therapy.

The CDR3 sequence: CASSPWTSGGTDTQYF. As DNA, the CDR3 is TGCGCCAGCAGCCCATGGACTAGTGGGGGCACAGATACGCAGTATTTT. The V and J genes are TRBV5-1 and TRBJ2-3, with 7 bases identical to TRBD2. CDR1 and CDR2 (germline): SGHRS, YFSETQ. CDR3 length: 16 amino acids. V lost 4 bases, J lost 1 base, and 9 bases stayed unmatched.